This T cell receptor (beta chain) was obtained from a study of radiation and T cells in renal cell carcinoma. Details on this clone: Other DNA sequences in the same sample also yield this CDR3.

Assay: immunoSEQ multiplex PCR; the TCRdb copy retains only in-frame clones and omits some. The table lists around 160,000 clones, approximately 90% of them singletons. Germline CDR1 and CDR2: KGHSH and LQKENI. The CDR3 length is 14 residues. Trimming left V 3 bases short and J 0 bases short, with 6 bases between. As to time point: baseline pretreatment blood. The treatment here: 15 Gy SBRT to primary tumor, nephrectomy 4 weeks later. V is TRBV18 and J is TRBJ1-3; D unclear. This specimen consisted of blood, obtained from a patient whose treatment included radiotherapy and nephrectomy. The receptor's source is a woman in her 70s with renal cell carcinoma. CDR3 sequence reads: CASSPADSGNTIYF. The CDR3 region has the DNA TGTGCCAGCTCACCGGCCGACTCTGGAAACACCATATATTTT.